This T cell receptor (beta chain) emerged from a study of Graves' ophthalmopathy and Graves' hyperthyroidism. Study outcomes and limitations: Blood also held most thyroid clonotypes expanded above 0.001 frequency.

CDR3 length equals 13 residues. V lost 5 bases, J lost 5 bases, and 12 bases lay in between. This clonotype was found many times. Its antigen is unknown. RNA transcripts were the source from which TCR beta CDR3 regions were amplified. A first-round RT-PCR used HTBI primers, followed by a second-round multiplex PCR. Each CDR3 protein gets one entry after TCRdb re-called the multiplex PCR reads with MiXCR. The repertoire holds 350,000 to 400,000 distinct CDR3 sequences, with about a sixth as singletons. The chain employs TRBV12-3 or TRBV12-4 and TRBJ2-5; no definite D call. Sequencing was carried out using peripheral blood. The origin of this receptor is a woman aged 18 to 35 with Graves' ophthalmopathy. The CDR3 is CASSLFSEETQYF. The CDR3, as DNA: TGTGCCAGCAGTCTCTTCTCGGAGGAGACCCAGTACTTC.